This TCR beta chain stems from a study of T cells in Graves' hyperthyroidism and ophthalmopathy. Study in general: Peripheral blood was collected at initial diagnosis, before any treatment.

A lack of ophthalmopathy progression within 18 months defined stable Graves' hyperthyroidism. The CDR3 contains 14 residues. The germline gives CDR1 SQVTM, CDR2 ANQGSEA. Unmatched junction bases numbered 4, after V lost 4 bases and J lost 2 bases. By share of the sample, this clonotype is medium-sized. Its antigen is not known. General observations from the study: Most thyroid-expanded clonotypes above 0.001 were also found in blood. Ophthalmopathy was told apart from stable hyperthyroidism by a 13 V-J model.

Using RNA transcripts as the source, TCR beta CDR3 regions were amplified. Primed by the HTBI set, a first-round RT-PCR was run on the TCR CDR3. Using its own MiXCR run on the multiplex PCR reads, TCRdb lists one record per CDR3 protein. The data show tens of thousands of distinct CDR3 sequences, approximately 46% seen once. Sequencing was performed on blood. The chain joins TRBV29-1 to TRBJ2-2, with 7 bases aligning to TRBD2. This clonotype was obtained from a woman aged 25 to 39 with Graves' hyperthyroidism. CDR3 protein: CSVASGLNTGELFF. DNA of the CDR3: TGCAGCGTTGCTAGCGGACTAAACACCGGGGAGCTGTTTTTT.